The 3 T cell receptor beta chains below were found in one sample sequenced in a study of shared clonotypes between healthy human individuals. TCRdb keeps only in-frame clones here, not all; method: immunoSEQ multiplex PCR. The sample includes 950,000 to 1,100,000 clones, approximately 72% of them seen just once. Sequencing was done on a sample of memory CD4+ T cells sorted from blood. Subset described: CD45RA-negative fraction. The receptor source for this set is a young man in good health.

This chain links TRBV10-3 with TRBJ2-2; D is unresolved. This CDR3 has 12 amino acids. Trimming took 7 bases from V and 5 from J, leaving 8 bases between them. Looked up from germline, CDR1 is ENHRY and CDR2 is SYGVKD. The CDR3 DNA sequence: TGTGCCATCAAAAGGGAAACCGGGGAGCTGTTTTTT. Translation: CAIKRETGELFF.

The chain combines TRBV2 with TRBJ2-5; 8 positions match TRBD1. This CDR3 has 13 amino acids. Germline assignment: CDR1 SNHLY and CDR2 FYNNEI. The V and J ends lost 9 bases and 2 bases, in that order; junction bases with no gene match: 5. The CDR3 DNA is TGTGCCAGAAACCGGGACAGGCAAGAGACCCAGTACTTC. Residues: CARNRDRQETQYF.

The rearrangement uses TRBV19 and TRBJ1-1; D not resolved. Germline V lookup: CDR1 LNHDA, CDR2 SQIVND (reference sequence). The CDR3 sequence is 14 residues long. V dropped 7 bases and J dropped 0 bases, with 12 bases sitting between them. CDR3 in DNA: TGTGCCAGTATCGAGACACCAATGAACACTGAAGCTTTCTTT. Translation gives CASIETPMNTEAFF.